This T cell receptor beta chain is drawn from a study of cytomegalovirus exposure and HLA in healthy donors. Researchers ran the PCR with 60 Vbeta and 13 Jbeta primers. Profiling relied on immunoSEQ multiplex PCR, and the TCRdb table lists in-frame clones only, not all of them. The table lists some 120,000 clones, about three quarters of them singletons. This CDR3 is 14 amino acids long. The germline V gene encodes CDR1 LNHDA and CDR2 SQIVND (reference sequence). Between the trimmed V and J ends, which lost 7 bases and 3 bases, there was a span of 15 bases. The sample consisted of PBMCs. This TCR came from a human donor in good health. The chain uses TRBV19 and TRBJ1-1; the D gene is possibly TRBD1 (6 bases). The CDR3 DNA reads TGTGCCAGTAACCGTCCGGGACACGACACTGAAGCTTTCTTT. Amino acid sequence: CASNRPGHDTEAFF. The variable domain in full, completed from reference TRBV19 and TRBJ1-1, reads DGGITQSPKYLFRKEGQNVTLSCEQNLNHDAMYWYRQDPGQGLRLIYYSQIVNDFQKGDIAEGYSVSREKKESFPLTVTSAQKNPTAFYLCASNRPGHDTEAFFGQGTRLTVV.